Included here is one T cell receptor beta chain sequence, with context. This sample is drawn from a study of radiotherapy plus CTLA-4 blockade in lung cancer. People whose metastatic non-small-cell lung cancer was chemo-refractory got focal radiation along with CTLA-4 blockade by ipilimumab. The CDR3 spans 13 residues. V was cut by 6 bases and J by 9 bases, with 12 bases left in between. From germline, CDR1 is MNHEY and CDR2 SMNVEV (reference sequence). Profiled with immunoSEQ multiplex PCR; TCRdb holds only in-frame clones, not every one. Of 40,000 to 45,000 clones listed, 60% to 80% are singletons. The TCR comes from a human donor with non-small cell lung cancer who had stable disease on radiotherapy plus ipilimumab. This chain connects TRBV27 to TRBJ1-6, with TRBD1 as a possible D gene (5 bases). Sequenced here: peripheral blood, sampled from a patient treated with radiotherapy plus ipilimumab. The CDR3 coding sequence is TGTGCCAGCAGGCAGGGATTAAGTTCACCCCTCCACTTT. This encodes CASRQGLSSPLHF.